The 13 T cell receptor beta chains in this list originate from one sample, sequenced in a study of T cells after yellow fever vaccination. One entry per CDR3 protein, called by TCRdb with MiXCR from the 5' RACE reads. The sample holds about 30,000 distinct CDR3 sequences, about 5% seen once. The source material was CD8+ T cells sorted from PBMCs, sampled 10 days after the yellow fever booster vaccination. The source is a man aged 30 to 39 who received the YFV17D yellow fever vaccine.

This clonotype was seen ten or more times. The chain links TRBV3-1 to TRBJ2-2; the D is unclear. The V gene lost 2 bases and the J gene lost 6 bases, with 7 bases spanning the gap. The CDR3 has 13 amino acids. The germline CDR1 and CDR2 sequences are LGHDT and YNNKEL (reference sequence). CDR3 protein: CASSQSRSGELFF. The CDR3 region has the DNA TGTGCCAGCAGCCAATCGAGATCCGGGGAGCTGTTTTTT.

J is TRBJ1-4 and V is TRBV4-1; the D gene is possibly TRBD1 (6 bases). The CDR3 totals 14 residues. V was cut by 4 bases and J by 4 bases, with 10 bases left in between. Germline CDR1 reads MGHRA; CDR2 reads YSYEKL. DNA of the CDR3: TGCGCCAGCAGCCCACAGGGCCTTAATGAAAAACTGTTTTTT. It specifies CASSPQGLNEKLFF.

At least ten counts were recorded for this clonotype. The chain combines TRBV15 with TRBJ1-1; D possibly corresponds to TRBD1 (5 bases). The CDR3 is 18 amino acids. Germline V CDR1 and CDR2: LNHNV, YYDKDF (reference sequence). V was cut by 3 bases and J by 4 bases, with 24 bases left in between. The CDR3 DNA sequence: TGTGCCACCAGCAGGGCTTCACCCGTACTGGACACCCTCACTGAAGCTTTCTTT. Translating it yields CATSRASPVLDTLTEAFF.

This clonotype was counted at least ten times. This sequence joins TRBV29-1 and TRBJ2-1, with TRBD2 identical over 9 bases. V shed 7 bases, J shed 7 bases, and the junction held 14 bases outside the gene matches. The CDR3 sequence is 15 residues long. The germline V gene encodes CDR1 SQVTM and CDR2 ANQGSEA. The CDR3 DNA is TGCAGCGCCGACGGTGTGGCGGGAGGGCAGAATGAGCAGTTCTTC. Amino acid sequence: CSADGVAGGQNEQFF.

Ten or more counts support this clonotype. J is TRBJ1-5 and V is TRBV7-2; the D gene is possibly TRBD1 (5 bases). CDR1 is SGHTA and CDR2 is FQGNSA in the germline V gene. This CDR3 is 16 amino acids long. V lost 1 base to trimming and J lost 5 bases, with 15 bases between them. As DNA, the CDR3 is TGTGCCAGCAGCTTAGAAGGGAGCCAGGGATATCAGCCCCAGCATTTT. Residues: CASSLEGSQGYQPQHF.

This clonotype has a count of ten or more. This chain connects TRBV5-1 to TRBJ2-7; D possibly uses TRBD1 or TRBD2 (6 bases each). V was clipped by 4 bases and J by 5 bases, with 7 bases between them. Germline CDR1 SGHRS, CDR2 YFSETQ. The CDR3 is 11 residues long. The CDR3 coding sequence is TGCGCCAGCAGCAGGGGGGACGAGCAGTACTTC. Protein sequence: CASSRGDEQYF.

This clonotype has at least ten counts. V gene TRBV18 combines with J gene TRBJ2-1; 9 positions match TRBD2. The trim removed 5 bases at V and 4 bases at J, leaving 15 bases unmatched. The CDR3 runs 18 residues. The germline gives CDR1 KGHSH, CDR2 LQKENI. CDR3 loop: CASSGIPLSLAGYNEQFF. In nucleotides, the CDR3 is TGTGCCAGCTCAGGAATACCATTATCCCTAGCGGGATACAATGAGCAGTTCTTC.

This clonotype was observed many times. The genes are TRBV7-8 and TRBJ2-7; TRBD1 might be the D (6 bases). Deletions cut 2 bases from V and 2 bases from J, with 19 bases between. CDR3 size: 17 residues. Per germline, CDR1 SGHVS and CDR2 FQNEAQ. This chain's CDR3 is CASSLPRDTDRAYEQYF. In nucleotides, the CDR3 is TGTGCCAGCAGCTTACCCCGGGACACGGATAGGGCCTACGAGCAGTACTTC.

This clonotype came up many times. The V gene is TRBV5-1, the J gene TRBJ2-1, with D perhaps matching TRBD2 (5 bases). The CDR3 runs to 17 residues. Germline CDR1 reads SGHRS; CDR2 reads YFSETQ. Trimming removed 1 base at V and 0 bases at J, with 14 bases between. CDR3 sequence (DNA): TGCGCCAGCAGCTTGATCGAGGAGGCGTACTCCTACAATGAGCAGTTCTTC. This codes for CASSLIEEAYSYNEQFF.

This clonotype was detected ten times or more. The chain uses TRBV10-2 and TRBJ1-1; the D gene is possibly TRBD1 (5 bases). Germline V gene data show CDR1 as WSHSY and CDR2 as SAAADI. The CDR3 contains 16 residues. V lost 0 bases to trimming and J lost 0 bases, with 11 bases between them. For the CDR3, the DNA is TGCGCCAGCAGTGAGTCCGGGGGATTGATGAACACTGAAGCTTTCTTT. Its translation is CASSESGGLMNTEAFF.

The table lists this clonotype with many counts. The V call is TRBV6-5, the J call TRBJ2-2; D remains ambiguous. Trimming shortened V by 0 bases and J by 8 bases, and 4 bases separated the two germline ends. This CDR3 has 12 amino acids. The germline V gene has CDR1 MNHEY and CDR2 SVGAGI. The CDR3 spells CASSYSIGELFF. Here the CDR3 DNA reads TGTGCCAGCAGTTACTCTATTGGGGAGCTGTTTTTT.

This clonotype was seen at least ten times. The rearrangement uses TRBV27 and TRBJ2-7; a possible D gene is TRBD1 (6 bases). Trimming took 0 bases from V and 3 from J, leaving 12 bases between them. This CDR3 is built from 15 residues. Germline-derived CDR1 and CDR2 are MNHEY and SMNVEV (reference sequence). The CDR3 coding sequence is TGTGCCAGCAGTTTATCTCCTGGGGGCGGCTACGAGCAGTACTTC. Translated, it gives CASSLSPGGGYEQYF.

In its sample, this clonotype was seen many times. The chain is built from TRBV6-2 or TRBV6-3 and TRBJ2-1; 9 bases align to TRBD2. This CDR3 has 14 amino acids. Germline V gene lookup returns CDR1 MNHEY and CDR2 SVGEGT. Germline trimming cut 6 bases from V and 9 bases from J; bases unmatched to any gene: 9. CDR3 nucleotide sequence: TGTGCCAGCAGCCCTAGCGGGACGGGAGGTGAGCAGTTCTTC. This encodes CASSPSGTGGEQFF.